These 15 T cell receptor beta chains were sequenced from one sample in a study of blood T cell repertoires in COVID-19 (dated by TCRdb to the early 2020s). The library was prepared using the immunoSEQ multiplex PCR assay. TCRdb holds this immuneACCESS table with in-frame rearrangements only. Some clones are missing; in checked studies, unresolved V genes explain under half, and the rest has no known cause. The sample table lists about 210,000 clones, roughly 84% of them with a count of one. 3% to 3.5% of the sample is taken by the ten largest. The sample comprised PBMCs or T cells enriched from blood (not recorded which). The receptors come from a woman aged 25 to 39 who had been exposed to COVID-19.

This clone was picked up one time. The gene calls are TRBV18 and TRBJ1-4; unclear D gene. Germline V CDR1 and CDR2: KGHSH, LQKENI. V shed 0 bases and J shed 4 bases, with 6 bases lying between them. The CDR3 totals 14 residues. The CDR3 nucleotides are TGTGCCAGCTCACCACCGAGTATTAATGAAAAACTGTTTTTT. Encoded protein: CASSPPSINEKLFF.

The chain links TRBV15 to TRBJ2-5; TRBD2 matches 8 bases. CDR3 size: 15 residues. V trimming: 5 bases; J trimming: 1 base; junction bases outside the gene matches: 6. CDR1 is LNHNV, CDR2 YYDKDF, per germline (reference sequence). CDR3 loop: CATSGLSGAQETQYF. CDR3 DNA: TGTGCCACCAGCGGACTTAGCGGGGCCCAAGAGACCCAGTACTTC.

The genes are TRBV19 and TRBJ1-1; D remains ambiguous. Germline V gives CDR1 LNHDA, CDR2 SQIVND (reference sequence). This CDR3 is 13 amino acids long. Between the trimmed V and J ends, which lost 9 bases and 6 bases, there was a span of 17 bases. The CDR3 nucleotides are TGTGCCAGCGTAGCGAGGAGTTGGCCTGAAGCTTTCTTT. Translation gives CASVARSWPEAFF.

This clone was counted a single time. The chain recombines TRBV7-2 with TRBJ1-3; D is unresolved. V shed 8 bases and J shed 0 bases, with 14 bases lying between them. This CDR3 comprises 15 residues. The V gene's germline CDR1 is SGHTA and CDR2 FQGNSA. In DNA, the CDR3 is TGTGCCAGCTCCGGAGGGTACCTCTCTGGAAACACCATATATTTT. Protein: CASSGGYLSGNTIYF.

This chain connects TRBV2 to TRBJ1-2; 12 nucleotides agree with TRBD1. The V gene's germline CDR1 is SNHLY and CDR2 FYNNEI. The CDR3 totals 15 residues. V shed 9 bases, J shed 4 bases, and the junction held 9 bases outside the gene matches. CDR3 sequence: CASKLGQGAGYGYTF. In DNA, the CDR3 is TGTGCCAGTAAACTGGGACAGGGGGCCGGCTATGGCTACACCTTC.

V and J are TRBV12-3 or TRBV12-4 and TRBJ2-5; 9 bases agree with TRBD2. The V segment lost 5 bases and the J segment 4 bases; nucleotides outside the gene matches: 2. CDR3 length: 13 residues. CDR3 DNA sequence: TGTGCCAGCAGTGGGACTAGCCGAGAGACCCAGTACTTC. Amino acid sequence: CASSGTSRETQYF.

Here the CDR3 DNA reads TGTGCCAGCAGCGTAGCCGGGACAGGGGGTAGGAACACCATATATTTT. Residues: CASSVAGTGGRNTIYF. This sequence joins TRBV9 and TRBJ1-3; TRBD1 agrees at 11 bases. V lost 0 bases to trimming and J lost 7 bases; unmatched junction nucleotides: 6. Germline V lookup: CDR1 SGDLS, CDR2 YYNGEE. There are 16 residues in the CDR3.

This clone occurred a few times. The J gene is TRBJ2-5, the V gene TRBV4-1; a weak D match, TRBD2 (5 bases). V was trimmed by 4 bases and J by 5 bases, leaving 20 bases between them. Germline CDR1 is MGHRA and CDR2 is YSYEKL. This CDR3 spans 16 amino acids. In DNA, the CDR3 is TGCGCCAGCAGCCCCCCCACAAGGACGGGCGGGGAGACCCAGTACTTC. Its translation: CASSPPTRTGGETQYF.

The rearrangement links TRBV7-2 to TRBJ1-5; 8 bases fit TRBD1. Trimming took 5 bases from V and 6 from J; bases not matched to a gene: 6. The germline CDR1 and CDR2 sequences are SGHTA and FQGNSA. This CDR3 contains 14 residues. The CDR3 reads CASSRQGRGQPQHF. The DNA of the CDR3 is TGTGCCAGCAGCAGACAGGGGAGGGGTCAGCCCCAGCATTTT.

The chain combines TRBV5-1 with TRBJ1-2, with 7 bases matching TRBD1. The CDR3 spans 17 residues. After removal of 4 bases from V and 2 bases from J, the junction contained 14 bases not matched to a gene. Germline V gene sequence: CDR1 SGHRS, CDR2 YFSETQ. DNA for the CDR3: TGCGCCAGCAGCCCGGACCGCACACAGGGGAGGAACTATGGCTACACCTTC. It codes for CASSPDRTQGRNYGYTF.

The chain has TRBV7-3 and TRBJ2-7, with a weak D call TRBD2 (7 bases). The CDR3 totals 17 residues. The germline V and J ends were trimmed by 5 bases and 4 bases, with 24 bases remaining between them. Germline CDR1 is SGHTA and CDR2 is FQGTGA. This CDR3 is CASSPSPLGGVGYEQYF. The CDR3 nucleotides are TGTGCCAGCAGCCCTTCCCCCCTAGGGGGGGTCGGGTACGAGCAGTACTTC.

The chain couples TRBV29-1 to TRBJ1-1; D is undetermined. Germline values: CDR1 SQVTM, CDR2 ANQGSEA. The CDR3 loop spans 11 amino acids. Trimming took 6 bases from V and 4 from J, leaving 9 bases between them. CDR3 protein: CSVKGGTEAFF. CDR3 sequence (DNA): TGCAGCGTCAAAGGCGGCACTGAAGCTTTCTTT.

The V and J genes are TRBV19 and TRBJ1-1; the D gene is possibly TRBD1 (6 bases). V gave up 5 bases and J gave up 2 bases, with 18 bases separating them. The CDR3 contains 16 residues. Looked up from germline, CDR1 is LNHDA and CDR2 is SQIVND (reference sequence). CDR3 in DNA: TGTGCCAGTAGTCCCCCAGAGGGACAACCAAACACTGAAGCTTTCTTT. It yields the protein CASSPPEGQPNTEAFF.

This clone came up once. The chain uses TRBV13 and TRBJ2-2; 12 bases line up with TRBD2. The CDR3 has 19 amino acids. The J segment lost 1 base and the V segment lost 0 bases, leaving 6 bases of the junction unmatched. The germline V gene encodes CDR1 PRHDT and CDR2 FYEKMQ (reference sequence). The CDR3 nucleotides are TGTGCCAGCAGCTTAGGACTAGCGGGGGGTTTTGAGAACACCGGGGAGCTGTTTTTT. This translates into CASSLGLAGGFENTGELFF.

Written as DNA, the CDR3 is TGTGCCAGCAGCGTAAACCCCACTTCACCTTACAATGAGCAGTTCTTC. Translation: CASSVNPTSPYNEQFF. The rearrangement links TRBV9 to TRBJ2-1; D gene unclear. Per germline, CDR1 SGDLS and CDR2 YYNGEE. The V and J ends lost 1 base and 4 bases respectively, with 15 bases between them. The CDR3 covers 16 residues.